This is a list of T cell receptor beta chains from one sample in a study of blood T cell repertoires in COVID-19. Here immunoSEQ multiplex PCR was the method, and the copy in TCRdb shows in-frame clones only, minus some. The sample has roughly 100,000 clones, roughly 80% seen once; the top ten hold 3% to 4%. Material: peripheral blood. All receptors derive from a woman at least 80 years old with active or convalescent COVID-19. Each CDR3 is given with its conserved first and last residue. The order of the fields is CDR3 length, V gene, CDR3 protein.

cdr3_length: 17; v_call: TRBV3-1/TRBV3-2; cdr3_aa: CASSHPGVNHPNYGYTF
cdr3_length: 14; v_call: TRBV3-1/TRBV3-2; cdr3_aa: CASSLGQGRNIQYF
cdr3_length: 14; v_call: TRBV27; cdr3_aa: CASSLSGVGNTIYF
cdr3_length: 14; v_call: TRBV12-1; cdr3_aa: CASSRDRNYNEQFF
cdr3_length: 15; v_call: TRBV6-1; cdr3_aa: CASSEARTGEETQYF
cdr3_length: 16; v_call: TRBV5-8; cdr3_aa: CASSLGGSATNEKLFF
cdr3_length: 14; v_call: TRBV5-1; cdr3_aa: CASSLGQGIFTQYF
cdr3_length: 13; v_call: TRBV7-9; cdr3_aa: CASSSQGAAEAFF
cdr3_length: 18; v_call: TRBV5-4; cdr3_aa: CASSLGGTGVGKYTEAFF
cdr3_length: 15; v_call: TRBV9; cdr3_aa: CASSTPSGGIETQYF
cdr3_length: 12; v_call: TRBV7-3; cdr3_aa: CASGSASAPQYF
cdr3_length: 14; v_call: TRBV25-1; cdr3_aa: CASSQGDYRQPQHF
cdr3_length: 14; v_call: TRBV6-5; cdr3_aa: CASCKGSPNYGYTF
cdr3_length: 14; v_call: TRBV12-5; cdr3_aa: CASGMGQPNTEAFF
cdr3_length: 15; v_call: TRBV20-1; cdr3_aa: CSASPTGQVTEKLFF
cdr3_length: 19; v_call: TRBV3-1/TRBV3-2; cdr3_aa: CASSQEGGEARRVSETQYF
cdr3_length: 14; v_call: TRBV27; cdr3_aa: CASSSRTGWTEAFF
cdr3_length: 15; v_call: TRBV28; cdr3_aa: CASSQERGARETQYF
cdr3_length: 15; v_call: TRBV5-5; cdr3_aa: CASSTPKGQIYEQYF
cdr3_length: 17; v_call: TRBV7-2; cdr3_aa: CASRPTSGLPSYNEQFF
cdr3_length: 15; v_call: TRBV11-2; cdr3_aa: CASSLGQKNTGELFF
cdr3_length: 18; v_call: TRBV9; cdr3_aa: CASSVGFGGGTTQETQYF
cdr3_length: 14; v_call: TRBV24-1; cdr3_aa: CATSGSAYSYEQYF
cdr3_length: 14; v_call: TRBV28; cdr3_aa: CASMKQDLYNEQFF
cdr3_length: 18; v_call: TRBV10-3; cdr3_aa: CAISERGFGESGFHTQYF
cdr3_length: 14; v_call: TRBV6-1; cdr3_aa: CASSEGRGPGPLHF
cdr3_length: 16; v_call: TRBV5-1; cdr3_aa: CASSFSSSGGAETQYF
cdr3_length: 17; v_call: TRBV5-4; cdr3_aa: CASSLVLVSQGAGEQYF
cdr3_length: 12; v_call: TRBV28; cdr3_aa: CASSTLRNTIYF